This T cell receptor beta chain was captured by sequencing in a study of cytomegalovirus exposure and HLA in healthy donors. Study-level results: Many donors carried some public TCRs, although rarity characterized most TCR sequences. It was found in a later analysis that first-cohort TCR clusters tended to co-occur in the 90 to 150 validation repertoires.

The sample holds one count of this clone. Its antigen remains unknown. The table came from immunoSEQ multiplex PCR; TCRdb's copy has only in-frame clones and leaves some out. In the table there are 250,000 or so clones, about 87% of which are singletons. The donors were in the roughly 130-subject validation cohort, distinct from the approximately 730-subject first cohort. Germline V gives CDR1 MNHEY, CDR2 SMNVEV (reference sequence). CDR3 size: 20 residues. V lost 5 bases and J lost 0, with 23 bases in between. Sequenced material: PBMCs. The chain couples TRBV27 to TRBJ2-6; tentative D call: TRBD1 (6 bases). The sequence was obtained from a man younger than 35 in good health and CMV-seronegative. DNA of the CDR3: TGTGCCAGCAGTCTCCTAAGACGGGACACCGGGCCCTCTGGGGCCAACGTCCTGACTTTC. Translating it yields CASSLLRRDTGPSGANVLTF.